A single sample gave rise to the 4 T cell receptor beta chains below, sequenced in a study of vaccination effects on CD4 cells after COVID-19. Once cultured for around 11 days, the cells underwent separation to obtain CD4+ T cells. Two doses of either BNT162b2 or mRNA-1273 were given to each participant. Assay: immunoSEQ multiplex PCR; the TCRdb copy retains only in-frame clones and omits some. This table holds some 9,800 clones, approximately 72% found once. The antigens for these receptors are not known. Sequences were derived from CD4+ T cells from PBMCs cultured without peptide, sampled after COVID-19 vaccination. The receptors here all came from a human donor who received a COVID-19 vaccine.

In DNA form, the CDR3 reads TGTGCCATCAGTGAGTCCCCCTCCGGATCTAGCACAGATACGCAGTATTTT. This sequence encodes CAISESPSGSSTDTQYF. The rearrangement joins TRBV10-3 to TRBJ2-3; D is uncertain. The CDR3 runs to 17 residues. V lost 0 bases and J lost 0, with 13 bases in between. Germline V CDR1 and CDR2: ENHRY, SYGVKD.

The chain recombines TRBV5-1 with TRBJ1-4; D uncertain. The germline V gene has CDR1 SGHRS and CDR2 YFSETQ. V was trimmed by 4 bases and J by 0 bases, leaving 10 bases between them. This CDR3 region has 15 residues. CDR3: CASSRTLATNEKLFF. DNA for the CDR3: TGCGCCAGCAGCCGGACCCTGGCAACTAATGAAAAACTGTTTTTT.

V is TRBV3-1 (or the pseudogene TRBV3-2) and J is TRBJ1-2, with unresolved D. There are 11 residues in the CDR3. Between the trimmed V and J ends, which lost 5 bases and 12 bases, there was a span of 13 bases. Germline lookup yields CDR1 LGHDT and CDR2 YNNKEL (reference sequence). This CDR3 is CASSESSTDTF. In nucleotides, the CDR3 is TGTGCCAGCAGCGAAAGCAGCACGGACACCTTC.

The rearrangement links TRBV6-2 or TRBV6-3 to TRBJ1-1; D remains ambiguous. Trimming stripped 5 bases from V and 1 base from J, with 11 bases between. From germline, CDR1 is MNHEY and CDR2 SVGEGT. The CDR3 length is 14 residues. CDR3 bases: TGTGCCAGCAGTCGTGACGGAAGGAACACTGAAGCTTTCTTT. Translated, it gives CASSRDGRNTEAFF.